This record looks at one T cell receptor (beta chain) sequence and its context. This sample was taken from a study of monozygotic twins with inflammatory bowel disease. Germline V gives CDR1 ENHRY, CDR2 SYGVKD. CDR3 length equals 15 residues. Using the 5' RACE reads, TCRdb records one entry per CDR3 protein without DNA. The sample includes fewer than 200,000 distinct CDR3 sequences. The origin of this receptor is a human donor with ulcerative colitis or Crohn's disease, or a healthy co-twin of an affected twin (not recorded which). The chain has TRBV10-3 and TRBJ2-7; TCRdb designates TRBD2, a call that cannot be tested without DNA. Material: blood. This CDR3 reads CAIRELAGGSYEQYF.